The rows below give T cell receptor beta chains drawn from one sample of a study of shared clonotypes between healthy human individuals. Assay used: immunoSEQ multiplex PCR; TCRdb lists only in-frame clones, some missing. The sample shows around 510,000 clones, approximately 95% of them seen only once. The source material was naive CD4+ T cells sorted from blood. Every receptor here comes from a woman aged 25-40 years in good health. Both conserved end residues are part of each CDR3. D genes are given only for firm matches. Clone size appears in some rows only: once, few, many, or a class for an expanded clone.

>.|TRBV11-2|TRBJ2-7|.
CASSRDRNSYEQYF
TGTGCCAGCAGCCGCGACAGGAACTCCTACGAGCAGTACTTC
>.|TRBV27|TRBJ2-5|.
CASSPRLQETQYF
TGTGCCAGCAGTCCCCGCCTCCAAGAGACCCAGTACTTC
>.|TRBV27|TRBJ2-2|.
CASKSTRLSTGELFF
TGTGCCAGCAAGTCTACTCGGCTATCCACCGGGGAGCTGTTTTTT
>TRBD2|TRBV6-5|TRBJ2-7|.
CASSRGLAEYEQYF
TGTGCCAGCAGTAGGGGACTAGCGGAATACGAGCAGTACTTC
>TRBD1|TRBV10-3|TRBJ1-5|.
CATRTGDNQPQHF
TGTGCCACCAGGACAGGTGACAATCAGCCCCAGCATTTT
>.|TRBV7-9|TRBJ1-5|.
CASSLQNQPQHF
TGTGCCAGCAGCTTACAAAATCAGCCCCAGCATTTT
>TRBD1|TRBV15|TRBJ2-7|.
CATSRDRQGANEQYF
TGTGCCACCAGCAGAGATCGACAGGGGGCGAACGAGCAGTACTTC
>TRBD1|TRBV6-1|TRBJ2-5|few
CASSEWGTALGETQYF
TGTGCCAGCAGTGAATGGGGGACAGCGCTAGGAGAGACCCAGTACTTC
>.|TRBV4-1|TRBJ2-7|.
CASSQDTGREQYF
TGCGCCAGCAGCCAAGATACAGGGCGCGAGCAGTACTTC
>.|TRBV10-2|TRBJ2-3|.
CASSGHLDTQYF
TGCGCCAGCAGTGGACATTTAGACACGCAGTATTTT
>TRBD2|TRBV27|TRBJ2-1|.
CASSLRRLGLASGSYNEQFF
TGTGCCAGCAGTTTACGCCGCTTGGGACTAGCCTCAGGCTCCTACAATGAGCAGTTCTTC
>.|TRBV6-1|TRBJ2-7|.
CASSDNPGTYEQYF
TGTGCCAGCAGTGATAACCCGGGAACCTACGAGCAGTACTTC
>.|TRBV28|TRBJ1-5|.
CASSLTGTSNQPQHF
TGTGCCAGCAGCCTAACAGGGACTAGCAATCAGCCCCAGCATTTT
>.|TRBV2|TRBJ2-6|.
CASGGQGPGANVLTF
TGTGCCAGCGGGGGGCAAGGGCCTGGGGCCAACGTCCTGACTTTC
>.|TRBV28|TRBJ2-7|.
CASSLRSWGTRSYEQYF
TGTGCCAGCAGTTTAAGGTCGTGGGGGACACGCTCCTACGAGCAGTACTTC
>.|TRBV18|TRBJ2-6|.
CASSPQNSAPSGANVLTF
TGTGCCAGCTCACCCCAGAACAGTGCACCCTCTGGGGCCAACGTCCTGACTTTC
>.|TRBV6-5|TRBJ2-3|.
CASRGGISTDTQYF
TGTGCCAGCAGAGGTGGCATTAGCACAGATACGCAGTATTTT
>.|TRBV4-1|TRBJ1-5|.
CASSQVGRAGQPQHF
TGCGCCAGCAGCCAAGTCGGCAGGGCAGGCCAGCCCCAGCATTTT
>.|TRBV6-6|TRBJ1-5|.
CASRSDTSNQPQHF
TGTGCCAGCAGATCAGACACGAGCAATCAGCCCCAGCATTTT
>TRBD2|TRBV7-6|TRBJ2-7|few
CASSLESAGPQQYF
TGTGCCAGCAGCTTAGAATCAGCGGGACCGCAGCAGTACTTC
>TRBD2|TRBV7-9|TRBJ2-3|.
CASSAGTSGSPTDTQYF
TGTGCCAGCAGCGCAGGGACTAGCGGGAGCCCCACAGATACGCAGTATTTT
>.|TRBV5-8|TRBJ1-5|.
CASSPQGVSNQPQHF
TGTGCCAGCAGCCCCCAAGGGGTAAGCAATCAGCCCCAGCATTTT
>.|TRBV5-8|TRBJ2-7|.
CASSSPGQSTGSYEQYF
TGTGCCAGCAGCTCCCCGGGACAATCTACGGGGTCCTACGAGCAGTACTTC
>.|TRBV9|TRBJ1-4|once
CASSVDPSNEKLFF
TGTGCCAGCAGCGTAGATCCTTCTAATGAAAAACTGTTTTTT
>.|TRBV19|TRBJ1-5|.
CASGSPLTGSNQPQHF
TGTGCCAGTGGATCGCCCCTGACAGGAAGCAATCAGCCCCAGCATTTT
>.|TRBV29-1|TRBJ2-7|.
CSSGIGSEQYF
TGCAGCTCAGGTATTGGGTCCGAGCAGTACTTC
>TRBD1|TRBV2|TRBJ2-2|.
CASSQGQPNTGELFF
TGTGCCAGCAGTCAGGGACAGCCTAACACCGGGGAGCTGTTTTTT
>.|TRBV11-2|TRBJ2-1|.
CASSRGSVDEQFF
TGTGCCAGCAGCCGCGGGTCTGTCGATGAGCAGTTCTTC
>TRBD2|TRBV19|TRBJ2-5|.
CASSQLAGETQYF
TGTGCCAGTAGCCAACTAGCGGGAGAGACCCAGTACTTC
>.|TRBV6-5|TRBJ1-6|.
CASSLGEGNSPLHF
TGTGCCAGCAGTTTGGGAGAGGGGAATTCACCCCTCCACTTT
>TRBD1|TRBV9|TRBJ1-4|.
CASSTGTGYEKLFF
TGTGCCAGCAGCACCGGGACAGGCTATGAAAAACTGTTTTTT
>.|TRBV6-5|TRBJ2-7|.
CASGGQLGLTYEQYF
TGTGCCAGCGGGGGCCAACTTGGACTGACCTACGAGCAGTACTTC
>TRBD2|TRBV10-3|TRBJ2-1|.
CAISDFPGTSGPPRDEQFF
TGTGCCATCAGTGATTTCCCGGGGACTAGCGGGCCCCCTCGGGATGAGCAGTTCTTC
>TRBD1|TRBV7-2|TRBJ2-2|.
CASSLGQGGTGELFF
TGTGCCAGCAGCCTCGGACAGGGTGGCACCGGGGAGCTGTTTTTT
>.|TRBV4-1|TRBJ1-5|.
CASSHQMAQDPSPQHF
TGCGCCAGCAGCCATCAAATGGCACAGGATCCCTCCCCCCAGCATTTT
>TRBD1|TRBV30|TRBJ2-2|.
CAWSRQGANTGELFF
TGTGCCTGGAGTAGACAGGGGGCGAACACCGGGGAGCTGTTTTTT
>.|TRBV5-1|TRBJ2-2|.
CASSLLGRSNTGELFF
TGCGCCAGCAGCTTGTTGGGTAGGAGCAACACCGGGGAGCTGTTTTTT
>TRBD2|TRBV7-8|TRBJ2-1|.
CASSLRGAGDGYEQFF
TGTGCCAGCAGCTTAAGAGGAGCGGGAGACGGGTATGAGCAGTTCTTC
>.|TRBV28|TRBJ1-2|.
CASSLDDYGYTF
TGTGCCAGCAGTTTGGACGACTATGGCTACACCTTC
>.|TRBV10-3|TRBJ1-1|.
CAIKQGAVNTEAFF
TGTGCCATCAAGCAAGGGGCCGTGAACACTGAAGCTTTCTTT
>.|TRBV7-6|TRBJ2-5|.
CASSLADQETQYF
TGTGCCAGCAGCTTAGCGGACCAAGAGACCCAGTACTTC
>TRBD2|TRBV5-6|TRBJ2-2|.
CASSQTRGDTGELFF
TGTGCCAGCAGCCAGACCCGGGGGGATACCGGGGAGCTGTTTTTT
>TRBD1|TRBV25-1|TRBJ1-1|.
CATKGGQGAGAFF
TGTGCCACGAAAGGAGGTCAGGGGGCGGGGGCTTTCTTT
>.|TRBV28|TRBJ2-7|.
CASSSYYEQYF
TGTGCCAGCAGTTCATACTACGAGCAGTACTTC
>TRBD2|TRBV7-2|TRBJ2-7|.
CASSLELAGGGYEQYF
TGTGCCAGCAGCTTAGAGCTAGCGGGAGGCGGGTACGAGCAGTACTTC
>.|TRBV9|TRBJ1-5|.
CASSASRSNQPQHF
TGTGCCAGCAGCGCGAGTCGAAGCAATCAGCCCCAGCATTTT
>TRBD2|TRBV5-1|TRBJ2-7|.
CASSSLLAGEGEQYF
TGCGCCAGCAGTTCTCTACTAGCGGGAGAGGGGGAGCAGTACTTC
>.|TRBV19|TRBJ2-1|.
CASKKEGGYNEQFF
TGTGCCAGTAAGAAGGAGGGTGGATACAATGAGCAGTTCTTC
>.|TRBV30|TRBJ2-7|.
CAWNTGTADEQYF
TGTGCCTGGAACACCGGGACCGCAGACGAGCAGTACTTC
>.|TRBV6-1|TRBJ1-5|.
CASLEQVGNQPQHF
TGTGCCAGCTTAGAGCAGGTAGGCAATCAGCCCCAGCATTTT
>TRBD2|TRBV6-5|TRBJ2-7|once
CASGLAGDSYEQYF
TGTGCCAGCGGCTTAGCGGGAGACTCCTACGAGCAGTACTTC
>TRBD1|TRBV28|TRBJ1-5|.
CASSQDRGSNQPQHF
TGTGCCAGCAGTCAGGACAGGGGTAGCAATCAGCCCCAGCATTTT
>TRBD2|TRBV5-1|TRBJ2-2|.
CASSQLAGDPTGELFF
TGCGCCAGCAGCCAACTAGCGGGGGATCCCACCGGGGAGCTGTTTTTT
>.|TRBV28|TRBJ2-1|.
CASLTFFGEQFF
TGTGCCAGCCTAACCTTCTTTGGTGAGCAGTTCTTC
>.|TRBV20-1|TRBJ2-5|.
CSAGGLETQYF
TGCAGTGCTGGGGGTTTGGAGACCCAGTACTTC
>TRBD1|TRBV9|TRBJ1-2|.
CASSVVGTGVNYGYTF
TGTGCCAGCAGCGTAGTGGGGACAGGGGTTAACTATGGCTACACCTTC
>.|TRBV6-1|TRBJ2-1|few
CASSDQGVRVSGQFF
TGTGCCAGCAGTGATCAAGGGGTCAGGGTGTCGGGGCAGTTCTTC
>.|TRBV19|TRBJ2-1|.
CASSINRRHNEQFF
TGTGCCAGTAGTATCAATCGCCGCCACAATGAGCAGTTCTTC